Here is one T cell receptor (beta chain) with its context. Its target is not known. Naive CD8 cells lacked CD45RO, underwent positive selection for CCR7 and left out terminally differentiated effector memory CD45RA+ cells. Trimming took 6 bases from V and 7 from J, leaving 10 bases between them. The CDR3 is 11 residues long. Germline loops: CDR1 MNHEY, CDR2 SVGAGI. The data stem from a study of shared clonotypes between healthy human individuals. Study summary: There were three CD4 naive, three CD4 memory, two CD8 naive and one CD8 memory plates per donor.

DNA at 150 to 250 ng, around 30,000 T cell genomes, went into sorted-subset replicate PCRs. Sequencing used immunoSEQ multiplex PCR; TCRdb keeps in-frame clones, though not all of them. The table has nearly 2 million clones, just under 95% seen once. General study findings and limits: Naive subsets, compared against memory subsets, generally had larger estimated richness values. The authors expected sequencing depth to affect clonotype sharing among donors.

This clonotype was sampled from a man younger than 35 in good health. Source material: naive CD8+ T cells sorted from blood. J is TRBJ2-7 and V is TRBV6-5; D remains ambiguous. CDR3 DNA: TGTGCCAGCAGAATTGGGGTTGAGCAGTACTTC. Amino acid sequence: CASRIGVEQYF.